In its sample, the clone carrying this T cell receptor (beta chain) was seen once. This entry is derived from a study of blood T cell repertoires in COVID-19. Turning to the study itself: Acute-phase and convalescent COVID-19 samples originated in the United States, Italy and Spain. In each case, the material was cDNA or gDNA derived from T cells, B-cell-depleted T cells, or PBMCs.

The length of the CDR3 is 13 residues. Germline assignment: CDR1 MNHEY and CDR2 SMNVEV (reference sequence). Trimming took off 3 bases at V and 2 bases at J, with 8 bases between the two ends. The data were produced by immunoSEQ multiplex PCR, yet TCRdb's version contains in-frame clones alone and is incomplete. Among 200,000 to 250,000 clones listed, 85% to 90% were seen once. The chain recombines TRBV27 with TRBJ2-7; D unclear. Sample: peripheral blood. The receptor comes from a woman aged 65 to 85 with active or convalescent COVID-19. In nucleotides, the CDR3 is TGTGCCAGCAGTTTGCAGGTGACCTACGAGCAGTACTTC. Its protein is CASSLQVTYEQYF.